The T cell receptor beta chain described here comes from a study of T cell responses to AZD1222 COVID-19 vaccine. Whole-study results and caveats: The reported proportion of spike-specific TCRs targeting unmutated variant regions was nearly half. Donors, mostly white British, included more females; clonal diversity was possibly underestimated.

For this clone: What it recognizes is unknown.

The CDR3 sequence is 12 residues long. J lost 10 bases, V lost 5 bases, and 4 bases had no gene match. CDR1 is MNHEY, CDR2 SVGEGT, per germline. Sequencing was performed with immunoSEQ multiplex PCR; in TCRdb, only in-frame clones are kept and a portion is missing. This table has under 120,000 clones, around 94% appearing once. The TCR comes from an adult in good health. Specimen: peripheral blood, collected on day 0 of AZD1222 vaccination. The V and J genes are TRBV6-2 or TRBV6-3 and TRBJ1-4, with TRBD1 matching 7 bases. In DNA, the CDR3 is TGTGCCAGCAGTCAGGGGGAAGGAAAACTGTTTTTT. It yields the protein CASSQGEGKLFF.